A selection of T cell receptor beta chains follows, all from one sample in a study of blood T cells in healthy people across ages. TCRdb processed the 5' RACE reads anew with MiXCR; each CDR3 protein has one entry. Found here are over 450,000 distinct CDR3 sequences, 24% of them singletons; the top ten hold roughly 10%. The same specimen was also included in a second study, on T cells of mothers and their children.

The specimen sequenced was blood. The origin of the receptors is a boy between 10 and 17 years old in good health. CDR3s include the opening cysteine and the closing phenylalanine or tryptophan. The D gene is left open where the match is weak. Size is omitted from some rows. Given values are once, few, many or a class for expanded clones.

d_call j_call v_call clone_size cdr3_nt cdr3_aa
. TRBJ2-1 TRBV5-4 few TGTGCCAGCAGCATTAGAGGGGGGGTCGACAATGAGCAGTTCTTC CASSIRGGVDNEQFF
. TRBJ2-5 TRBV4-3 . TGCGCCAGCAGCCAAAGGATCGGAGAGACCCAGTACTTC CASSQRIGETQYF
TRBD1 TRBJ2-6 TRBV5-6 . TGTGCCAGCAGCTTGTTAAACAGGGGACCCTCTGGGGCCAACGTCCTGACTTTC CASSLLNRGPSGANVLTF
. TRBJ2-7 TRBV9 few TGTGCCAACGTGGATGACGAGCAGTACTTC CANVDDEQYF
. TRBJ1-5 TRBV12-3/TRBV12-4 . TGTGCCAGCAGTTTGACGGGAGGGGAAGGTCAGCCCCAGCATTTT CASSLTGGEGQPQHF
TRBD1 TRBJ2-5 TRBV24-1 . TGTGCCACCAGTGATGGGGACAGGGGATGGGAGACCCAGTACTTC CATSDGDRGWETQYF
TRBD1 TRBJ2-3 TRBV4-1 . TGCGCCAGCAGCCAAGATGACAGGGACAGCACAGATACGCAGTATTTT CASSQDDRDSTDTQYF
. TRBJ1-5 TRBV20-1 . TGCAGTGCTAGAGATCCCGGGGCGGATTCCAGAGCCCAGCATTTT CSARDPGADSRAQHF
. TRBJ1-3 TRBV2 few TGTGCCAGCAGTGAATGGGTCGGCGGCTCTGGAAACACCATATATTTT CASSEWVGGSGNTIYF
. TRBJ2-1 TRBV6-2/TRBV6-3 . TGTGCCAGCAGTTTCCTCGCAGAGGGAGCCTACAATGAGCAGTTCTTC CASSFLAEGAYNEQFF
. TRBJ2-1 TRBV7-9 . TGTGCCAGCAGCTTGGTCGCAGGAGGCTTTGGGCATGAGCAGTTCTTC CASSLVAGGFGHEQFF
. TRBJ1-5 TRBV15 . TGTGCCACCAGCCCCGAAGGGCCGGGGAGCAATCAGCCCCAGCATTTT CATSPEGPGSNQPQHF
. TRBJ2-3 TRBV29-1 . TGCAGCGTTGAAGAAGGCGCGACGGTTCCCCCAGATACGCAGTATTTT CSVEEGATVPPDTQYF
. TRBJ1-2 TRBV7-8 many TGTGCCAGCAGCTTAAGATCCCCAGGGGCCAGCGGTGGCTACACCTTC CASSLRSPGASGGYTF
TRBD1 TRBJ2-3 TRBV20-1 few TGCAGTGCCGATAACCGGGACAGTAGCACAGATACGCAGTATTTT CSADNRDSSTDTQYF
TRBD2 TRBJ2-7 TRBV10-2 . TGCGCCAGCAGTTTCGGACTAGCGGGGGACTCCTACGAGCAGTACTTC CASSFGLAGDSYEQYF
. TRBJ1-4 TRBV2 . TGTGCCAATAAGGGGGTTGCAACTAATGAAAAACTGTTTTTT CANKGVATNEKLFF
. TRBJ2-2 TRBV6-2/TRBV6-3 . TGTGCCAGCGTCTGGGTATTCACCGGGGAGCTGTTTTTT CASVWVFTGELFF
TRBD1 TRBJ2-1 TRBV28 . TGTGCCAGCAGCTCGGGACAGGGTGGCTATGAGCAGTTCTTC CASSSGQGGYEQFF
. TRBJ1-2 TRBV29-1 few TGCAGCGTTATAACAGATGGCTACACCTTC CSVITDGYTF
. TRBJ1-2 TRBV12-3/TRBV12-4 . TGTGCCAGCAGTTTTGGTGAAGGGGTGGGCTACACCTTC CASSFGEGVGYTF
TRBD2 TRBJ2-1 TRBV20-1 . TGCAGTGCTAGGATCGGACTAGCGGCTGGGTGGGACTACAATGAGCAGTTCTTC CSARIGLAAGWDYNEQFF
TRBD2 TRBJ2-7 TRBV7-2 few TGTGCCAGCAGCTTAAGCGGGGGGCAAACCTACGAGCAGTACTTC CASSLSGGQTYEQYF
. TRBJ2-1 TRBV20-1 . TGCAGTGACCTCCCTAGGGGCTACAATGAGCAGTTCTTC CSDLPRGYNEQFF
TRBD2 TRBJ2-7 TRBV12-3/TRBV12-4 few TGTGCCAGCAGTCCATCCGGGACTAGCGCCGAGCAGTACTTC CASSPSGTSAEQYF
TRBD2 TRBJ2-7 TRBV11-2 . TGTGCCAGCAGCTTAGATCGTCAAGCGGGGGGCTCCTACGAGCAGTACTTC CASSLDRQAGGSYEQYF